This entry lists 8 T cell receptor beta chains sequenced from one sample in a study of T-cell reconstitution after alpha-beta-depleted transplantation in children. For TCRbeta, the library was prepared with unique molecular identifiers. TCRdb re-called the PCR reads with MiXCR, one entry per CDR3 protein. Of about 980,000 distinct CDR3 sequences listed, 25% to 35% were seen once; the top ten hold roughly 28%. Sequencing was performed on PBMCs, mostly from graft donor cells, taken 360 days after TCRalphabeta/CD19-depleted stem cell transplant. These receptors all come from a boy younger than two who had a stem cell transplant for SCID, so the T cells may come from the graft donor.

DNA for the CDR3: TGTGCCAGCAGCCAAGGGATCACCTCAGGTGGCTACACCTTC. This codes for CASSQGITSGGYTF. The J gene is TRBJ1-2, the V gene TRBV7-8; no reliable D call. V was cut by 5 bases and J by 7 bases, with 17 bases left in between. This CDR3 spans 14 amino acids. Germline assignment: CDR1 SGHVS and CDR2 FQNEAQ.

This chain joins TRBV7-6 and TRBJ2-5; TRBD2 might be the D (6 bases). The CDR3 runs to 15 residues. Per the germline V gene, CDR1 is SGHVS and CDR2 is FNYEAQ. V lost 2 bases, J lost 1 base, and 11 bases lay in between. Written as DNA, the CDR3 is TGTGCCAGCAGCTTACAGGGAGGTGTCCAAGAGACCCAGTACTTC. The encoded protein is CASSLQGGVQETQYF. The variable domain in full, completed from reference TRBV7-6 and TRBJ2-5, reads GAGVSQSPRYKVTKRGQDVALRCDPISGHVSLYWYRQALGQGPEFLTYFNYEAQQDKSGLPNDRFSAERPEGSISTLTIQRTEQRDSAMYRCASSLQGGVQETQYFGPGTRLLVL.

This clonotype showed up many times. This chain links TRBV20-1 with TRBJ1-1; no firm D call. The CDR3 contains 11 residues. Germline-derived CDR1 and CDR2 are DFQATT and SNEGSKA (reference sequence). The V gene lost 5 bases and the J gene lost 4 bases, with 8 bases spanning the gap. The CDR3 coding sequence is TGCAGTGCTCCGGCGGGCACTGAAGCTTTCTTT. Protein product: CSAPAGTEAFF.

This clonotype was picked up a small number of times. This chain uses TRBV19 with TRBJ2-6, with D perhaps being TRBD1 or TRBD2 (5 bases each). CDR1 and CDR2 from the germline V gene are LNHDA and SQIVND (reference sequence). The CDR3 extends over 15 amino acids. V was trimmed by 4 bases and J by 2 bases, leaving 9 bases between them. This CDR3 reads CASSTGTAGANVLTF. The CDR3 bases are TGTGCCAGTAGTACCGGGACGGCTGGGGCCAACGTCCTGACTTTC.

The chain employs TRBV6-1 and TRBJ2-7; tentatively, D is TRBD1 or TRBD2 (5 bases each). The CDR3 is 15 residues long. Per germline, CDR1 MNHNS and CDR2 SASEGT. V lost 6 bases and J lost 2, with 17 bases in between. The CDR3 reads CASRRSGTDPYEQYF. CDR3 DNA sequence: TGTGCCAGCAGGAGATCCGGGACGGATCCCTACGAGCAGTACTTC.

The chain couples TRBV15 to TRBJ2-7; TRBD1 matches 10 bases. V dropped 4 bases and J dropped 5; count of bases not matched to a gene: 8. Germline lookup yields CDR1 LNHNV and CDR2 YYDKDF (reference sequence). The CDR3 is 15 amino acids. CDR3: CATSMSGTGDDEQYF. The CDR3, as DNA: TGTGCCACCAGCATGTCCGGGACAGGGGATGACGAGCAGTACTTC.

Points on this clonotype: This may be a read error: a much more frequent sequence differs by one nucleotide. This chain links TRBV2 with TRBJ1-1; no clear D gene. The CDR3 spans 13 residues. Germline CDR1 and CDR2: SNHLY and FYNNEI. The DNA of the CDR3 is TGTGCCAGCAGTGACATGGGGAACTCTGAAGCTTTCTTT. It is translated as CASSDMGNSEAFF.

This clonotype has a handful of counts. This rearrangement joins TRBV20-1 to TRBJ2-4; D is perhaps TRBD1 or TRBD2 (6 bases each). This CDR3 is built from 15 residues. The V gene's germline CDR1 is DFQATT and CDR2 SNEGSKA (reference sequence). V was shortened by 0 bases and J by 2 bases, with 11 bases between the two germline ends. CDR3: CSARDLGGPKNIQYF. In nucleotides, the CDR3 is TGCAGTGCTAGAGACCTGGGGGGCCCCAAAAACATTCAGTACTTC.